Only one count was recorded for the clone carrying this TCR beta chain. Regarding time point: peripheral blood 6 weeks after treatment start. This CDR3 region has 14 residues. V gave up 6 bases and J gave up 6 bases, with 18 bases separating them. The germline gives CDR1 KGHSH, CDR2 LQKENI. Synthetically made TCR analog templates were put into each PCR as spikes. Libraries were prepared by immunoSEQ multiplex PCR; TCRdb keeps only in-frame clonotypes and omits some of them. This table has around 46,000 clones, roughly 91% appearing once. This record comes from a study of PD-L1 blockade in urothelial cancer. Turning to the study itself: A median approximately 150,000 T cells were found in blood samples.

The material sequenced was PBMCs, taken around atezolizumab (anti-PD-L1) treatment. This TCR derives from a man in his fifties or sixties with urothelial cancer. The chain carries TRBV18 and TRBJ2-7, with D maybe TRBD2 (5 bases). The CDR3 DNA sequence: TGTGCCAGCTCCGAGAGGGAGACAACGAGCGAGCAGTACTTC. Translation: CASSERETTSEQYF. Variable domain in full (rest from reference TRBV18 and TRBJ2-7): NAGVMQNPRHLVRRRGQEARLRCSPMKGHSHVYWYRQLPEEGLKFMVYLQKENIIDESGMPKERFSAEFPKEGPSILRIQQVVRGDSAAYFCASSERETTSEQYFGPGTRLTVT.